The rows below give T cell receptor beta chains drawn from one sample of a study of T-cell reconstitution after alpha-beta-depleted transplantation in children. TCRdb reprocessed the PCR reads via MiXCR and lists one record per CDR3 protein. The sample lists more than 150,000 distinct CDR3 sequences, approximately 14% seen once, with over 10% in the top ten. Sequences were derived from PBMCs from the stem cell graft donor, sampled from the stem cell graft. These receptors originate from a human donor who donated a stem cell graft to a child with acute lymphoblastic leukemia. The CDR3 runs from the conserved cysteine through the conserved F or W. Fields, in order: CDR3 protein, CDR3 DNA, J gene, D gene, clone size, V gene. The D gene is left open where the match is weak. The size of a clone is reported for some rows only, either as once, few or many, or as a class for expanded clones.

CDR3aa: CSARVASNYGYTF
CDR3nt: TGCAGTGCTAGAGTGGCCAGTAACTATGGCTACACCTTC
j_gene: TRBJ1-2
d_gene: -
abundance: few
v_gene: TRBV20-1

CDR3aa: CASSLVGVASGYGTQYF
CDR3nt: TGTGCCAGCAGCTTAGTTGGGGTGGCTAGTGGGTACGGGACCCAGTACTTC
j_gene: TRBJ2-5
d_gene: -
abundance: -
v_gene: TRBV11-2

CDR3aa: CAISEGGTQYF
CDR3nt: TGTGCCATCAGTGAGGGGGGTACGCAGTATTTT
j_gene: TRBJ2-3
d_gene: -
abundance: many
v_gene: TRBV10-3

CDR3aa: CASSWGDSTDTQYF
CDR3nt: TGCGCCAGCAGCTGGGGGGACTCCACAGATACGCAGTATTTT
j_gene: TRBJ2-3
d_gene: -
abundance: few
v_gene: TRBV5-1

CDR3aa: CSALTGNGYTF
CDR3nt: TGCAGCGCCCTGACAGGGAATGGCTACACCTTC
j_gene: TRBJ1-2
d_gene: TRBD1
abundance: -
v_gene: TRBV29-1

CDR3aa: CSARDVQGQSRNTEAFF
CDR3nt: TGCAGTGCTAGAGATGTCCAGGGGCAGTCAAGGAACACTGAAGCTTTCTTT
j_gene: TRBJ1-1
d_gene: -
abundance: many
v_gene: TRBV20-1

CDR3aa: CASSPGVSYNEQFF
CDR3nt: TGTGCCAGCTCACCAGGTGTCTCCTACAATGAGCAGTTCTTC
j_gene: TRBJ2-1
d_gene: -
abundance: many
v_gene: TRBV18

CDR3aa: CASSLRWGTSGSFSYNEQFF
CDR3nt: TGTGCCAGCAGCCTGAGATGGGGTACTAGCGGGAGTTTCTCCTACAATGAGCAGTTCTTC
j_gene: TRBJ2-1
d_gene: TRBD2
abundance: many
v_gene: TRBV11-2

CDR3aa: CSASTGLEHEQFF
CDR3nt: TGCAGTGCTAGCACGGGACTAGAACATGAGCAGTTCTTC
j_gene: TRBJ2-1
d_gene: TRBD2
abundance: many
v_gene: TRBV20-1

CDR3aa: CASTWTSGSNEQFF
CDR3nt: TGTGCCAGCACCTGGACTAGCGGGTCCAATGAGCAGTTCTTC
j_gene: TRBJ2-1
d_gene: TRBD2
abundance: many
v_gene: TRBV11-2

CDR3aa: CASSVQPNYEQYF
CDR3nt: TGCGCCAGCAGTGTCCAGCCGAACTACGAGCAGTACTTC
j_gene: TRBJ2-7
d_gene: -
abundance: many
v_gene: TRBV10-1